The 18 T cell receptor beta chains in this list originate from one sample, sequenced in a study of Ad26.COV2.S vaccination and SARS-CoV-2 variants. Clones were sequenced by immunoSEQ multiplex PCR, and TCRdb holds only the in-frame ones, with some missing. The sample consists of over 85,000 clones, over 70% of them appearing once. The input for sequencing was peripheral blood, taken after recovery from COVID-19. These receptor sequences come from a human donor who had recovered from COVID-19.

The chain is built from TRBV7-9 and TRBJ2-2; D gene uncertain. CDR1 and CDR2 (germline): SEHNR, FQNEAQ (reference sequence). The V end lost 0 bases, the J end lost 8 bases, and 7 bases lay between the germline ends. The CDR3 length is 13 residues. Written as DNA, the CDR3 is TGTGCCAGCAGCTTAGCCTTTGAGGGGGAGCTGTTTTTT. Its translation is CASSLAFEGELFF. Variable domain in full (rest from reference TRBV7-9 and TRBJ2-2): DTGVSQNPRHKITKRGQNVTFRCDPISEHNRLYWYRQTLGQGPEFLTYFQNEAQLEKSRLLSDRFSAERPKGSFSTLEIQRTEQGDSAMYLCASSLAFEGELFFGEGSRLTVL.

The rearrangement uses TRBV11-2 and TRBJ2-7; either TRBD1 or TRBD2 may supply D (6 bases each). The germline V gene encodes CDR1 SGHAT and CDR2 FQNNGV. The CDR3 spans 16 residues. The V end lost 0 bases, the J end lost 3 bases, and 15 bases lay between the germline ends. The CDR3 is CASSLDLGGTSYEQYF. The CDR3 region has the DNA TGTGCCAGCAGCTTAGATCTCGGGGGCACCAGCTACGAGCAGTACTTC.

The genes are TRBV13 and TRBJ2-1; D unresolved. Trimming pared 0 bases from V and 4 bases from J, leaving 13 bases between. There are 16 residues in the CDR3. Germline CDR1 PRHDT, CDR2 FYEKMQ (reference sequence). The CDR3 DNA reads as TGTGCCAGCAGCTTAGGCCTAGAGGATCTATACAATGAGCAGTTCTTC. Its translation: CASSLGLEDLYNEQFF.

The chain has TRBV6-5 and TRBJ2-1; 9 bases align to TRBD1. The CDR3 has 12 residues. CDR1 and CDR2 (germline): MNHEY, SVGAGI. J was trimmed by 6 bases and V by 6 bases; bases with no gene match: 0. CDR3 sequence: CASRTGGNEQFF. As DNA, the CDR3 is TGTGCCAGCAGGACAGGGGGCAATGAGCAGTTCTTC.

This clone was observed once. As DNA, the CDR3 is TGCGCCAGCAGCCGGGACACTAGCGGGGGAACCTACGAGCAGTACTTC. It is translated as CASSRDTSGGTYEQYF. J is TRBJ2-7 and V is TRBV5-1, with TRBD2 matching over 11 bases. Germline values: CDR1 SGHRS, CDR2 YFSETQ. This CDR3 is 16 amino acids long. The V segment lost 4 bases and the J segment 2 bases; nucleotides outside the gene matches: 8.

This chain uses TRBV19 with TRBJ1-3, with 7 bases lining up with TRBD1. After removal of 2 bases from V and 0 bases from J, the junction contained 1 base not matched to a gene. The germline gives CDR1 LNHDA, CDR2 SQIVND (reference sequence). CDR3 length equals 15 residues. The CDR3 is CASSITGDSGNTIYF. In DNA form, the CDR3 reads TGTGCCAGTAGTATAACAGGGGACTCTGGAAACACCATATATTTT.

This chain joins TRBV9 and TRBJ2-6; 10 bases are a match to TRBD1. The V gene's germline CDR1 is SGDLS and CDR2 YYNGEE. V lost 3 bases, J lost 0 bases, and 3 bases stayed unmatched. The CDR3 is made up of 17 amino acids. The CDR3 protein is CASSATGGLSGANVLTF. As DNA, the CDR3 is TGTGCCAGCAGCGCGACAGGGGGCCTCTCTGGGGCCAACGTCCTGACTTTC.

The rearrangement joins TRBV12-2 to TRBJ1-6; the D call of TRBD1 is as the table states it, not checked on the DNA. TRBV12-2 is reported as a pseudogene. CDR3 length: 13 amino acids. CDR3 sequence (DNA): TGTGCAAGTCGCACTAGGGGGACAATACCCCTCCACTTT. This sequence encodes CASRTRGTIPLHF.

CDR3 residues: CATSDTQGSMQNNEQFF. The CDR3 nucleotides are TGTGCCACCAGTGATACACAGGGGAGCATGCAAAACAATGAGCAGTTCTTC. The chain uses TRBV24-1 and TRBJ2-1; 7 bases fit TRBD1. The germline V gene encodes CDR1 KGHDR and CDR2 SFDVKD. CDR3 size: 17 residues. Trimming removed 3 bases from V and 5 bases from J; junction bases left unmatched: 12.

This clone was picked up a small number of times. The V gene is TRBV6-6, the J gene TRBJ1-2; the match to TRBD1 covers 11 bases. Germline CDR1 is MNHNY and CDR2 is SVGAGI (reference sequence). This CDR3 is built from 14 residues. After removal of 4 bases from V and 7 bases from J, the junction contained 5 bases not matched to a gene. CDR3 protein: CASSLGQGAGGYTF. In nucleotides, the CDR3 is TGTGCCAGCAGTTTAGGACAGGGGGCGGGTGGCTACACCTTC.

The chain employs TRBV20-1 and TRBJ2-3; either TRBD1 or TRBD2 may supply D (5 bases each). Germline CDR1 is DFQATT and CDR2 is SNEGSKA (reference sequence). The CDR3 is made up of 11 amino acids. With 5 bases removed from V and 4 bases from J, the gap between germline ends came to 7 bases. The CDR3 region has the DNA TGCAGTGCTGGGGGAGCAGATACGCAGTATTTT. It yields the protein CSAGGADTQYF.

This chain joins TRBV24-1 and TRBJ2-5; TRBD1 agrees at 9 bases. V shed 0 bases, J shed 5 bases, and the junction held 9 bases outside the gene matches. The CDR3 has 17 amino acids. Germline V gene data show CDR1 as KGHDR and CDR2 as SFDVKD. This CDR3 reads CATSDLPPGQGWETQYF. For the CDR3, the DNA is TGTGCCACCAGTGATTTGCCTCCGGGACAGGGATGGGAGACCCAGTACTTC.

The chain uses TRBV10-1 and TRBJ1-6; tentative D call: TRBD1 (5 bases). From germline, CDR1 is WNHNN and CDR2 SYGVQD (reference sequence). The CDR3 is made up of 13 amino acids. CDR3 loop: CSGRLRLNSPLHF. In DNA, the CDR3 is TGCTCGGGACGGCTCAGGTTAAATTCACCCCTCCACTTT.

V usage is TRBV3-1 (or the pseudogene TRBV3-2) and J usage is TRBJ2-5, with 15 bases lining up with TRBD2. Germline V lookup: CDR1 LGHDT, CDR2 YNNKEL (reference sequence). This CDR3 spans 16 amino acids. J lost 5 bases, V lost 4 bases, and 5 bases had no gene match. CDR3 in DNA: TGTGCCAGCAGCCCTAGGACTAGCGGGGGGGAGGAGACCCAGTACTTC. Its protein product is CASSPRTSGGEETQYF.

The rearrangement joins TRBV3-1 (or the pseudogene TRBV3-2) to TRBJ1-1; D is uncertain. With 6 bases removed from V and 1 base from J, the gap between germline ends came to 15 bases. There are 15 residues in the CDR3. In germline, CDR1 is LGHDT, CDR2 YNNKEL (reference sequence). The DNA for the CDR3 is TGTGCCAGCAGTCGCACAAGCCCGCAGAACACTGAAGCTTTCTTT. Translation gives CASSRTSPQNTEAFF.

The chain couples TRBV11-2 to TRBJ1-1; 8 positions match TRBD1. Germline CDR1 SGHAT, CDR2 FQNNGV. The J segment lost 7 bases and the V segment lost 5 bases, leaving 6 bases of the junction unmatched. The CDR3 is 13 residues long. The CDR3 is CASSRQGRREAFF. The CDR3 DNA reads TGTGCCAGCAGCCGACAGGGGCGGCGTGAAGCTTTCTTT.

This clone has only a few counts. The rearrangement links TRBV5-1 to TRBJ2-5; D remains ambiguous. This CDR3 has 13 residues. V lost 4 bases to trimming and J lost 2 bases, with 9 bases between them. CDR1 is SGHRS and CDR2 is YFSETQ in the germline V gene. For the CDR3, the DNA is TGCGCCAGCAGCATGAACGGACAAGAGACCCAGTACTTC. This codes for CASSMNGQETQYF.

The CDR3 reads CASSQSAQGLGNTIYF. The CDR3 DNA reads as TGCGCCAGCAGCCAGTCGGCACAGGGTTTGGGAAACACCATATATTTT. This chain uses TRBV4-3 with TRBJ1-3; D may be TRBD1 (6 bases). Per germline, CDR1 LGHNA and CDR2 YSLEER. The CDR3 has 16 residues. V dropped 3 bases and J dropped 4 bases, with 16 bases sitting between them.